These 14 T cell receptor beta chains were all obtained from the same sample, sequenced in a study of blood T cell repertoires in COVID-19. Sequencing used immunoSEQ multiplex PCR; TCRdb keeps in-frame clones, though not all of them. Among approximately 200,000 clones listed, 75% to 90% were seen once. The sample consisted of PBMCs or T cells enriched from blood (not recorded which). The receptors were gathered from a man aged 35 to 55 who had recovered from COVID-19.

The chain joins TRBV12-5 to TRBJ1-3; D is ambiguous. V lost 2 bases, J lost 2 bases, and 13 bases lay in between. Germline V CDR1 and CDR2: LGHNT, FRNRAP. CDR3 length equals 16 residues. CDR3 sequence: CASGLIATSPGNTIYF. The CDR3 nucleotides are TGTGCTAGTGGTTTGATCGCTACCTCTCCTGGAAACACCATATATTTT.

The CDR3 loop reads CASSLSGTPQHGYTF. CDR3 DNA: TGTGCCAGCAGCTTGTCTGGGACTCCCCAACATGGCTACACCTTC. V is TRBV7-9 and J is TRBJ1-2; D perhaps matches TRBD1 (5 bases). The CDR3 runs 15 residues. CDR1 is SEHNR and CDR2 is FQNEAQ in the germline V gene (reference sequence). V shed 3 bases and J shed 6 bases, with 17 bases lying between them.

V gene TRBV18 combines with J gene TRBJ1-1, with 9 nucleotides matching TRBD1. The J segment lost 6 bases and the V segment lost 2 bases, leaving 4 bases of the junction unmatched. The length of the CDR3 is 14 residues. Germline CDR1 reads KGHSH; CDR2 reads LQKENI. The CDR3 DNA reads as TGTGCCAGCTCACCAAGGGACAGGGCCGCTGAAGCTTTCTTT. Translation gives CASSPRDRAAEAFF.

The CDR3 loop reads CASSWRTDNEKLFF. Here the CDR3 DNA reads TGTGCCAGCAGCTGGAGGACAGATAATGAAAAACTGTTTTTT. The genes are TRBV7-6 and TRBJ1-4; D is possibly TRBD1 (6 bases). CDR1 and CDR2 (germline): SGHVS, FNYEAQ. The CDR3 loop spans 14 amino acids. Between the trimmed V and J ends, which lost 4 bases and 4 bases, there was a span of 10 bases. Filled out from reference TRBV7-6 and TRBJ1-4, the complete variable domain reads GAGVSQSPRYKVTKRGQDVALRCDPISGHVSLYWYRQALGQGPEFLTYFNYEAQQDKSGLPNDRFSAERPEGSISTLTIQRTEQRDSAMYRCASSWRTDNEKLFFGSGTQLSVL.

The chain employs TRBV19 and TRBJ1-2; maybe TRBD1 (6 bases). The length of the CDR3 is 13 residues. The V gene lost 5 bases and the J gene lost 4 bases, with 11 bases spanning the gap. CDR1 is LNHDA and CDR2 is SQIVND in the germline V gene (reference sequence). The CDR3, as DNA: TGTGCCAGTAGTCCCCAGGGGTCCTATGGCTACACCTTC. This translates into CASSPQGSYGYTF.

V is TRBV19 and J is TRBJ1-2, with D maybe TRBD1 (5 bases). Looked up from germline, CDR1 is LNHDA and CDR2 is SQIVND (reference sequence). This CDR3 has 15 residues. V was clipped by 5 bases and J by 3 bases, with 16 bases between them. Written as DNA, the CDR3 is TGTGCCAGTAGTCTTCAGGGAGGCAGACACTATGGCTACACCTTC. Translated: CASSLQGGRHYGYTF.

This rearrangement joins TRBV18 to TRBJ2-1, with 9 bases fitting TRBD2. The germline V gene has CDR1 KGHSH and CDR2 LQKENI. Losses at the gene ends were 3 bases for V and 6 bases for J; bases not matched to a gene: 12. The CDR3 loop spans 17 amino acids. CDR3 coding DNA: TGTGCCAGCTCACCCACGGCGGGAGGGCCTTTTCGCAATGAGCAGTTCTTC. It specifies CASSPTAGGPFRNEQFF.

The chain is built from TRBV6-5 and TRBJ1-4, with 8 nucleotides matching TRBD1. The CDR3 has 15 residues. Trimming at V came to 6 bases and at J to 6 bases, leaving 9 bases not matched to a gene. Germline CDR1 is MNHEY and CDR2 is SVGAGI. The CDR3 region is CASRPYRGGDEKLFF. CDR3 DNA: TGTGCCAGCAGACCCTACAGGGGGGGGGATGAAAAACTGTTTTTT.

The chain has TRBV19 and TRBJ2-1, with 7 bases aligning to TRBD1. V gave up 6 bases and J gave up 7 bases; unmatched junction bases: 12. The CDR3 consists of 15 residues. The germline V gene has CDR1 LNHDA and CDR2 SQIVND (reference sequence). The CDR3 sequence: CASRSGTAFYNEQFF. CDR3 in DNA: TGTGCCAGTAGGAGTGGGACAGCCTTTTATAATGAGCAGTTCTTC.

This clone was picked up one time. V and J are TRBV5-1 and TRBJ1-1; no reliable D call. Germline loops: CDR1 SGHRS, CDR2 YFSETQ. The CDR3 sequence is 15 residues long. Trimming took off 0 bases at V and 0 bases at J, with 9 bases between the two ends. In DNA form, the CDR3 reads TGCGCCAGCAGCTTGGTTCCAGAATTGAACACTGAAGCTTTCTTT. Protein product: CASSLVPELNTEAFF.

The chain carries TRBV10-3 and TRBJ1-2, with D possibly being TRBD1 (5 bases). V lost 0 bases to trimming and J lost 4 bases, with 12 bases between them. Germline assignment: CDR1 ENHRY and CDR2 SYGVKD. This CDR3 has 15 amino acids. In DNA, the CDR3 is TGTGCCATCAGTGAGTCTGTGGGGCGTAGCTATGGCTACACCTTC. The encoded protein is CAISESVGRSYGYTF.

The chain is built from TRBV6-5 and TRBJ2-7, with D hard to call. The CDR3 spans 15 residues. CDR1 and CDR2 (germline): MNHEY, SVGAGI. Trimming took off 0 bases at V and 1 base at J, with 10 bases between the two ends. This chain's CDR3 is CASSYSSQASYEQYF. The DNA for the CDR3 is TGTGCCAGCAGTTACTCGAGTCAGGCTTCCTACGAGCAGTACTTC.

The V gene is TRBV11-2, the J gene TRBJ2-7; the D is unclear. The V end was cut by 8 bases, the J end by 5 bases, with 16 bases between. The CDR3 covers 13 residues. Germline CDR1 is SGHAT and CDR2 is FQNNGV. Written as DNA, the CDR3 is TGTGCCAGCCCCCGTCTTGTGGCAAACGAGCAGTACTTC. Encoded protein: CASPRLVANEQYF.

CDR3 in amino acids: CASSAGQGIRSPLHF. CDR3 sequence (DNA): TGTGCCAGCAGTGCCGGACAGGGAATTCGGTCACCCCTCCACTTT. This rearrangement joins TRBV5-4 to TRBJ1-6; 8 bases fit TRBD1. CDR3 size: 15 residues. Germline V lookup: CDR1 SGHNT, CDR2 YYREEE (reference sequence). The J segment lost 10 bases and the V segment lost 5 bases, leaving 11 bases of the junction unmatched. Using reference TRBV5-4 and TRBJ1-6 for the parts outside the CDR3, the full variable domain is ETGVTQSPTHLIKTRGQQVTLRCSSQSGHNTVSWYQQALGQGPQFIFQYYREEENGRGNFPPRFSGLQFPNYSSELNVNALELDDSALYLCASSAGQGIRSPLHFGNGTRLTVT.